A single sample gave rise to the 10 T cell receptor beta chains below, sequenced in a study of memory CD4+ T cells and cytomegalovirus serostatus. Single viable CD3+CD4+CD8-CD45RO+ cells were sorted as the memory CD4+ T cells. Assay used: immunoSEQ multiplex PCR; TCRdb lists only in-frame clones, some missing. The sample lists tens of thousands of clones; 65% to 80% were seen once. Specimen: memory CD4+ T cells from blood. The receptors derive from an adult in good health and CMV-seropositive.

V and J are TRBV29-1 and TRBJ2-1; 10 bases fit TRBD2. The V gene's germline CDR1 is SQVTM and CDR2 ANQGSEA. The CDR3 loop spans 14 amino acids. The V segment lost 6 bases and the J segment 4 bases; nucleotides outside the gene matches: 6. The CDR3 region is CSVDTSGMYNEQFF. As DNA, the CDR3 is TGCAGCGTCGACACTAGCGGGATGTACAATGAGCAGTTCTTC.

The chain links TRBV15 to TRBJ1-6; 8 bases agree with TRBD1. The junction had 10 bases not matched to a gene; V was cut back by 5 bases and J by 7 bases. Germline V CDR1 and CDR2: LNHNV, YYDKDF (reference sequence). The CDR3 spans 16 residues. The CDR3 DNA follows: TGTGCCACCAGCGGGGGGGTACGGGACAGGAATTCACCCCTCCACTTT. As protein: CATSGGVRDRNSPLHF. Based on the CDR3 plus reference TRBV15 and TRBJ1-6, the full variable domain is DAMVIQNPRYQVTQFGKPVTLSCSQTLNHNVMYWYQQKSSQAPKLLFHYYDKDFNNEADTPDNFQSRRPNTSFCFLDIRSPGLGDTAMYLCATSGGVRDRNSPLHFGNGTRLTVT.

The chain uses TRBV19 and TRBJ1-2; the D gene is possibly TRBD1 (5 bases). CDR1 and CDR2 (germline): LNHDA, SQIVND (reference sequence). V was pared by 5 bases and J by 3 bases, with 7 bases between. This CDR3 comprises 12 residues. The chain's CDR3 is CASSPGDYGYTF. CDR3 in DNA: TGTGCCAGTAGTCCGGGGGACTATGGCTACACCTTC.

The rearrangement uses TRBV7-2 and TRBJ2-1; D unresolved. The CDR3 length is 13 residues. The V and J ends lost 5 bases and 9 bases respectively, with 14 bases between them. Germline CDR1 SGHTA, CDR2 FQGNSA. In DNA, the CDR3 is TGTGCCAGCAGCACCCGGGCGTGGGGTGAGCAGTTCTTC. Translation gives CASSTRAWGEQFF.

The chain's CDR3 is CASSFRGANEQYF. CDR3 nucleotide sequence: TGTGCCAGCAGTTTTCGGGGGGCGAACGAGCAGTACTTC. The genes are TRBV27 and TRBJ2-7; weak D call: TRBD2 (7 bases). Germline CDR1 reads MNHEY; CDR2 reads SMNVEV (reference sequence). The V and J ends lost 3 bases and 5 bases respectively, with 11 bases between them. The CDR3 is 13 amino acids.

The gene calls are TRBV7-2 and TRBJ2-1; 7 bases are shared with TRBD2. V shed 5 bases and J 9 bases; nucleotides not matched to a gene: 19. The CDR3 loop spans 17 amino acids. CDR1 SGHTA and CDR2 FQGNSA come from the germline V gene. The CDR3 DNA sequence: TGTGCCAGCAGCCCATGGGGAGTGGCGGGAGCTCAAGGTGAGCAGTTCTTC. It specifies CASSPWGVAGAQGEQFF.

The chain links TRBV21-1 to TRBJ2-3; the table's D call, TRBD2, was not checked against the DNA. TRBV21-1 is a pseudogene locus. The CDR3 spans 15 residues. This CDR3 is CASSKGNGGPDTQYF. CDR3 nucleotides: TGTGCCAGCAGCAAAGGAAACGGAGGGCCGGATACGCAGTATTTT.

The CDR3 is CAWSVGLAKNIQYF. The DNA for the CDR3 is TGTGCCTGGAGTGTTGGGCTAGCCAAAAACATTCAGTACTTC. The J gene is TRBJ2-4, the V gene TRBV30; D unclear. Germline loops: CDR1 GTSNPN, CDR2 SVGIG (reference sequence). V lost 0 bases to trimming and J lost 0 bases, with 6 bases between them. The CDR3 runs 14 residues.

This chain connects TRBV5-1 to TRBJ2-3; unclear D gene. This CDR3 spans 16 amino acids. Deletions cut 2 bases from V and 0 bases from J, with 13 bases between. Germline CDR1 SGHRS, CDR2 YFSETQ. The CDR3 region is CASSLGQVGSTDTQYF. The CDR3 DNA reads TGCGCCAGCAGCTTAGGTCAGGTCGGTAGCACAGATACGCAGTATTTT.

J is TRBJ1-1 and V is TRBV9; D gene unclear. The length of the CDR3 is 13 residues. From germline, CDR1 is SGDLS and CDR2 YYNGEE. Trimming stripped 0 bases from V and 6 bases from J, with 9 bases between. For the CDR3, the DNA is TGTGCCAGCAGCGTAGCCTCAGGCGCTGAAGCTTTCTTT. Translating gives CASSVASGAEAFF.